This record covers a single T cell receptor beta chain. This clonotype appeared a few times. Which antigen it targets is not known. No clone much larger than this one lies a single base away; base qualities are absent. The data belong to a study of T cell repertoires in cytomegalovirus infection (dated by TCRdb to between 2017 and 2020). General notes on the study: The HLA type of each donor mattered for the analysis, because public TCR beta signatures pointed to carriage of CMV infection along with the matching HLA type. Study-wide conclusions, independent of this receptor: The ex vivo response was dominated by HLA-C-restricted CMV-specific TCR beta clonotypes, and the single most frequent clonotype in two of eight donors was supplied by these HLA-C-restricted clonotypes. In both this cohort and an independent cohort of a few hundred donors, the cumulative frequency of public TCR beta family members distinguished carriers of CMV infection plus the relevant HLA type.

The run used an Illumina HiSeq 1500. TCRdb trimmed the raw reads at Q25, called clones with MiXCR and kept productive beta chains. Every distinct CDR3 protein forms one entry, paired with its most common genes and DNA. The sample profile shows more than 650,000 distinct CDR3 sequences; approximately 40% of them were found once. The ten largest clones add up to 2.8% of the sample. Material for sequencing was PBMCs. The TCR originated in a human donor in good health (CMV status not recorded). Some clones in this sample may be carry-over from other donors' samples.

The CDR3 protein is CASSSAAGEVQETQYF. In nucleotide form, the sequence is TGTGCCAGCAGCTCGGCGGCGGGAGAGGTCCAAGAGACCCAGTACTTC. The rearrangement joined TRBV27 to TRBJ2-5; 7 central nucleotides agree with TRBD2. At the junction V is shortened by 6 bases and J by 1 base; bases outside the gene matches: 11. The CDR3, from cysteine to phenylalanine, totals 16 residues. Solely the CDR3 DNA is kept, with 48 bases framed from the first base. CDR1 and CDR2, per the germline V gene (reference sequence), are MNHEY and SMNVEV.